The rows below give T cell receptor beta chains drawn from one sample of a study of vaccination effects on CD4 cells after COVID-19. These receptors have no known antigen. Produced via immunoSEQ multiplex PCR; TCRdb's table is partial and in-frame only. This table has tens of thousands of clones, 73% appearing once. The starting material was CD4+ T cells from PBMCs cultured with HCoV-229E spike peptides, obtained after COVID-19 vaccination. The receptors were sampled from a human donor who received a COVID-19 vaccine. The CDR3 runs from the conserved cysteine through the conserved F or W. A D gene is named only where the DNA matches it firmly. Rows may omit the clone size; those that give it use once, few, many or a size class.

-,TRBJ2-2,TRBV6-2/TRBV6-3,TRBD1,CASSKTGTGGQAGELFF,TGTGCCAGCAGTAAAACCGGGACAGGGGGCCAGGCCGGGGAGCTGTTTTTT
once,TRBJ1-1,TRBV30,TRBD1,CAGTENTEAFF,TGTGCCGGGACAGAGAACACTGAAGCTTTCTTT
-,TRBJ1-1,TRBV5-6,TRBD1,CASRLPGQPNTEAFF,TGTGCCAGCAGGCTACCGGGACAGCCGAACACTGAAGCTTTCTTT
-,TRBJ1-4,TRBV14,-,CASSQRERSLNEKLFF,TGTGCCAGCAGCCAACGGGAGAGGTCCCTCAATGAAAAACTGTTTTTT
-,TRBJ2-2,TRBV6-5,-,CASTEGANESGELFF,TGTGCCAGCACCGAGGGCGCGAACGAAAGCGGGGAGCTGTTTTTT
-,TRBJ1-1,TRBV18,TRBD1,CASSPRRTGGWGTEAFF,TGTGCCAGCTCACCTAGGCGGACAGGGGGCTGGGGGACTGAAGCTTTCTTT
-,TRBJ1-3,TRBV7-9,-,CASSLLKSSGNTIYF,TGTGCCAGCAGCTTATTGAAGAGCTCTGGAAACACCATATATTTT
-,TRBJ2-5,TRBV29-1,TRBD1,CSSRDRGVTETQYF,TGCAGCTCCCGGGACAGGGGGGTTACAGAGACCCAGTACTTC
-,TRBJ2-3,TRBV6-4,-,CASSDLGRVTDTQYF,TGTGCCAGCAGTGACTTAGGCAGGGTCACAGATACGCAGTATTTT
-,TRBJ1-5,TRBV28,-,CASTSGGLWNQPQHF,TGTGCCAGCACCTCGGGGGGGCTCTGGAATCAGCCCCAGCATTTT
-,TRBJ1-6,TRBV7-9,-,CASSSGGPGSPLHF,TGTGCCAGCAGCTCGGGCGGACCGGGTTCACCCCTCCACTTT
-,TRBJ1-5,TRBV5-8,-,CASRVGGTSNQPQHF,TGTGCCAGCAGGGTGGGGGGTACAAGCAATCAGCCCCAGCATTTT
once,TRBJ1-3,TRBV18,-,CASSSFTGNPSSGNTIYF,TGTGCCAGCTCATCATTTACAGGGAACCCGAGCTCTGGAAACACCATATATTTT
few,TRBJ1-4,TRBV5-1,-,CASRGAQGFEKLFF,TGCGCCAGCAGGGGGGCCCAGGGTTTTGAAAAACTGTTTTTT
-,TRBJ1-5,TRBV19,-,CASSPTEAGNQPQHF,TGTGCCAGTAGTCCAACAGAAGCGGGCAATCAGCCCCAGCATTTT
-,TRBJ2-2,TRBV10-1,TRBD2,CASSESGLAGRYTGELFF,TGCGCCAGCAGTGAGTCAGGACTAGCGGGGAGATACACCGGGGAGCTGTTTTTT
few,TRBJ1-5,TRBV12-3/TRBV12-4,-,CASRGDTAQPQHF,TGTGCCAGCAGGGGCGATACAGCTCAGCCCCAGCATTTT
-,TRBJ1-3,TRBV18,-,CASSPPQGTSSGNTIYF,TGTGCCAGCTCACCACCGCAGGGGACCAGCTCTGGAAACACCATATATTTT
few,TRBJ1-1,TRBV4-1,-,CASSQDPRERTEAFF,TGCGCCAGCAGCCAAGATCCCCGGGAGAGAACTGAAGCTTTCTTT
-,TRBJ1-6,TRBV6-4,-,CASSSTGGNSPLHF,TGTGCCAGCAGCTCGACAGGTGGGAATTCACCCCTCCACTTT
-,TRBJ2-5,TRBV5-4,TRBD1,CASSSPGQGARETQYF,TGTGCCAGCAGCTCTCCGGGACAGGGGGCGCGAGAGACCCAGTACTTC
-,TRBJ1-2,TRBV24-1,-,CATSDGGRANYGYTF,TGTGCCACCAGCGACGGGGGCAGAGCCAACTATGGCTACACCTTC
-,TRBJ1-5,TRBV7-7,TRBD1,CASSPGQGPYSNQPQHF,TGTGCCAGCAGCCCGGGACAGGGGCCGTATAGCAATCAGCCCCAGCATTTT
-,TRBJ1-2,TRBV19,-,CASSTGYGYTF,TGTGCCAGTAGTACCGGTTATGGCTACACCTTC
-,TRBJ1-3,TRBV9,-,CASSGNSGNTIYF,TGTGCCAGCAGCGGCAACTCTGGAAACACCATATATTTT
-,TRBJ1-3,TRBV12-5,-,CASGQNSGNTIYF,TGTGCTAGTGGACAGAACTCTGGAAACACCATATATTTT
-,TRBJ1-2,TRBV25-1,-,CASRTPLGYTF,TGTGCCAGCAGAACTCCCCTGGGCTACACCTTC
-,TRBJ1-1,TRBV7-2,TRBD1,CASSLAGGRGNTEAFF,TGTGCCAGCAGCTTAGCAGGGGGCAGGGGGAACACTGAAGCTTTCTTT
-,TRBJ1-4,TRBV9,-,CASSVDLGANEKLFF,TGTGCCAGCAGCGTAGATCTGGGGGCTAATGAAAAACTGTTTTTT
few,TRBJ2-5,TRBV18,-,CASSPDLETQYF,TGTGCCAGCTCACCCGACTTGGAGACCCAGTACTTC
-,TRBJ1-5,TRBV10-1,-,CASSRTNQPQHF,TGCGCCAGCAGCCGGACGAATCAGCCCCAGCATTTT
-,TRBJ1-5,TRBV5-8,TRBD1,CASSLYRDSFNQPQHF,TGTGCCAGCAGCTTGTATCGGGACAGTTTCAATCAGCCCCAGCATTTT
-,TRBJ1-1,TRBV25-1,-,CASSEMGRGNTEAFF,TGTGCCAGCAGTGAGATGGGCAGGGGGAACACTGAAGCTTTCTTT
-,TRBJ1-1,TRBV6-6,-,CASRFRVENTEAFF,TGTGCCAGCAGATTCAGGGTGGAGAACACTGAAGCTTTCTTT
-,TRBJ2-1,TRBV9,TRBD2,CASSSEGRGGRNNEQFF,TGTGCCAGCAGCTCAGAGGGGCGGGGGGGCCGCAACAATGAGCAGTTCTTC
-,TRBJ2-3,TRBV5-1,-,CASRIETLDTQYF,TGCGCCAGCCGAATCGAGACTTTGGATACGCAGTATTTT
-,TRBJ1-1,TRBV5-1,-,CASSFMGILTEAFF,TGCGCCAGCAGCTTTATGGGGATTCTGACTGAAGCTTTCTTT
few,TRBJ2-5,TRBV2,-,CASSREETQYF,TGTGCCAGCAGTAGGGAAGAGACCCAGTACTTC
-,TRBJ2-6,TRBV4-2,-,CASSQPRDKGASGANVLTF,TGTGCCAGCAGCCAACCCAGGGATAAGGGAGCCTCTGGGGCCAACGTCCTGACTTTC
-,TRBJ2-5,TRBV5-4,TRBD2,CASSLMASGGAEETQYF,TGTGCCAGCAGCTTGATGGCTAGCGGGGGGGCGGAGGAGACCCAGTACTTC
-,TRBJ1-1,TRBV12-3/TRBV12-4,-,CASSSHREAFF,TGTGCCAGCAGTTCCCACAGGGAAGCTTTCTTT
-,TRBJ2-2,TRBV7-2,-,CASSPYGGELFF,TGTGCCAGCAGCCCCTACGGCGGGGAGCTGTTTTTT
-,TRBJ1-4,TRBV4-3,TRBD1,CASSRGPGQTNEKLFF,TGCGCCAGCAGCCGAGGACCGGGACAGACAAATGAAAAACTGTTTTTT
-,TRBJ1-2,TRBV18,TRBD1,CASSPQRTGGIWYGYTF,TGTGCCAGCTCACCGCAACGGACAGGGGGTATCTGGTATGGCTACACCTTC
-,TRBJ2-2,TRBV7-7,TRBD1,CASSLAGQGFGELFF,TGTGCCAGCAGCTTAGCGGGACAGGGGTTCGGGGAGCTGTTTTTT
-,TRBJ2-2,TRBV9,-,CASSVEGLGRGNTGELFF,TGTGCCAGCAGCGTAGAAGGGTTGGGCAGGGGGAACACCGGGGAGCTGTTTTTT
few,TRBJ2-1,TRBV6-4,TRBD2,CASSRTSGVRSYNEQFF,TGTGCCAGCAGTCGGACTAGCGGGGTACGCTCCTACAATGAGCAGTTCTTC
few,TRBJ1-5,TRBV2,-,CASSGPERGNQPQHF,TGTGCCAGCAGTGGACCCGAGCGGGGCAATCAGCCCCAGCATTTT
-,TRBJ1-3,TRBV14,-,CASSHLWRGSSGNTIYF,TGTGCCAGCAGCCATCTATGGAGGGGAAGCTCTGGAAACACCATATATTTT
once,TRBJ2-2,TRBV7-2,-,CASSLEALGTGELFF,TGTGCCAGCAGCTTAGAGGCATTGGGCACCGGGGAGCTGTTTTTT
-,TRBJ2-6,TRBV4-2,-,CASSQRGLGANVLTF,TGTGCCAGCAGCCAGCGGGGTCTCGGGGCCAACGTCCTGACTTTC
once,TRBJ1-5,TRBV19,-,CASSVQWGNQPQHF,TGTGCCAGTAGTGTACAGTGGGGCAATCAGCCCCAGCATTTT
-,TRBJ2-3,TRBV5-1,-,CASSLAPPGTDTQYF,TGCGCCAGCAGCTTGGCCCCACCCGGCACAGATACGCAGTATTTT
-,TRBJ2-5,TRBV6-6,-,CASSPFPFARVKETQYF,TGTGCCAGCAGTCCTTTTCCCTTCGCCAGGGTCAAAGAGACCCAGTACTTC